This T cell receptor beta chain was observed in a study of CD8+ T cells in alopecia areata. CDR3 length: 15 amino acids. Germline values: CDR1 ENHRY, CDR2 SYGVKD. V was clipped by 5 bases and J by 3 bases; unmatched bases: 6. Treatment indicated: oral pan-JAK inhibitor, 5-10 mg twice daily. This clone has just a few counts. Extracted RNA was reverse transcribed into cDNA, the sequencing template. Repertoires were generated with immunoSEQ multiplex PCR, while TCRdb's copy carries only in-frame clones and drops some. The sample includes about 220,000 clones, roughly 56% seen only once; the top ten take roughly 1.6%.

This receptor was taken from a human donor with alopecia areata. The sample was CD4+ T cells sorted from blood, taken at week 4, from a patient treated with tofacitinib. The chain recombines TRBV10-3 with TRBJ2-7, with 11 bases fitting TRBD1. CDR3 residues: CAISRDRGSNYEQYF. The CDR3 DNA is TGTGCCATCAGTAGGGACAGGGGGTCGAACTACGAGCAGTACTTC.